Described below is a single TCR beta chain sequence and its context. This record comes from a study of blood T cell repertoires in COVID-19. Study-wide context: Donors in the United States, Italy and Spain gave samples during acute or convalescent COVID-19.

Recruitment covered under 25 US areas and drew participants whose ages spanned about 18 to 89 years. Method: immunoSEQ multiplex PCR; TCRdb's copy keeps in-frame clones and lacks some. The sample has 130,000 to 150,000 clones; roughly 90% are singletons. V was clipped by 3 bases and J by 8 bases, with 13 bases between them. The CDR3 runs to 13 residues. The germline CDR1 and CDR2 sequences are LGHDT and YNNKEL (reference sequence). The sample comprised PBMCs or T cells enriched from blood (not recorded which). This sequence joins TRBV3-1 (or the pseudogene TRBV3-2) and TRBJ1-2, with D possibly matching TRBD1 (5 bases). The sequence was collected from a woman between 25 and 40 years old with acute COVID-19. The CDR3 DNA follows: TGTGCCAGCAGCCAGGGGGGAGCAGGCGGCTACACCTTC. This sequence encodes CASSQGGAGGYTF.